This TCR beta chain derives from a study of blood T cells in healthy people across ages. It was with a sample-barcoded 5' primer and a J-beta primer mix that a second PCR of roughly 6 to 11 cycles was run. Any given sample supplied a minimum of 3 million CDR3-containing paired-end reads. TCRdb passed the 5' RACE reads through MiXCR, listing each CDR3 protein once. In the table there are around 780,000 distinct CDR3 sequences, about a quarter of which are singletons. CDR1 and CDR2 from the germline V gene are DFQATT and SNEGSKA (reference sequence). The CDR3 sequence is 14 residues long. This clonotype was observed a handful of times. These data also featured in a second study, about T cells of mothers and their children.

Material: blood. This rearrangement joins TRBV20-1 to TRBJ2-7, with D possibly being TRBD1 or TRBD2 (5 bases each). The J call may be incorrect, as the DNA end agrees better with TRBJ2-5. The sequence was obtained from a boy aged 5-17 years in good health. CDR3 residues: CSARGGRTQETQYF. CDR3 bases: TGCAGTGCTAGAGGGGGGAGAACCCAGGAGACCCAGTACTTC.